One and the same sample provided the 21 T cell receptor beta chains below, sequenced in a study of OX40 agonist ivuxolimab in advanced cancers. The repertoire was sequenced with immunoSEQ multiplex PCR; TCRdb's copy has only in-frame clones and lacks some. The data hold approximately 61,000 clones, with roughly 87% observed a single time. The starting material was CD4+ or CD8+ T cells sorted from blood, obtained in a trial of the OX40 agonist ivuxolimab. The receptors shown here come from an adult with an advanced solid tumor such as melanoma, head and neck, liver or kidney cancer.

The V and J genes are TRBV6-1 and TRBJ1-6; a weak D match, TRBD1 (6 bases). Germline CDR1 is MNHNS and CDR2 is SASEGT. The CDR3 runs to 15 residues. V gave up 2 bases and J gave up 11 bases, with 16 bases separating them. The CDR3 protein is CASSEWTATYAPLHF. The DNA of the CDR3 is TGTGCCAGCAGTGAATGGACAGCAACCTACGCACCCCTCCACTTT.

This chain connects TRBV2 to TRBJ1-2; weak D call: TRBD1 (6 bases). The CDR3 runs to 16 residues. Trimming pared 5 bases from V and 0 bases from J, leaving 16 bases between. Germline loops: CDR1 SNHLY, CDR2 FYNNEI. The chain's CDR3 is CASSLTKDSSNYGYTF. The CDR3 DNA reads TGTGCCAGCAGTCTTACTAAGGACAGCTCTAACTATGGCTACACCTTC. Full variable domain (missing parts from reference TRBV2 and TRBJ1-2): EPEVTQTPSHQVTQMGQEVILRCVPISNHLYFYWYRQILGQKVEFLVSFYNNEISEKSEIFDDQFSVERPDGSNFTLKIRSTKLEDSAMYFCASSLTKDSSNYGYTFGSGTRLTVV.

J is TRBJ2-7 and V is TRBV30; D remains unclear. Trimming took 3 bases from V and 6 from J, leaving 12 bases between them. The CDR3 totals 12 residues. Per the germline V gene, CDR1 is GTSNPN and CDR2 is SVGIG (reference sequence). In nucleotides, the CDR3 is TGTGCCTGGAGGGCCGATACGACCGAGCAGTACTTC. Translating it yields CAWRADTTEQYF.

The chain joins TRBV5-6 to TRBJ2-7, with 9 nucleotides matching TRBD1. The CDR3 extends over 14 amino acids. J was trimmed by 1 base and V by 4 bases; bases with no gene match: 3. CDR1 SGHDT and CDR2 YYEEEE come from the germline V gene. CDR3 sequence: CASSLGQGSYEQYF. CDR3 nucleotide sequence: TGTGCCAGCAGCCTGGGACAGGGTTCCTACGAGCAGTACTTC.

V usage is TRBV10-3 and J usage is TRBJ2-4, with 11 bases that match TRBD2. From germline, CDR1 is ENHRY and CDR2 SYGVKD. Trimming removed 3 bases from V and 0 bases from J; junction bases left unmatched: 4. This CDR3 is 17 amino acids long. CDR3 amino acids: CAISDLAGGLAKNIQYF. The CDR3 bases are TGTGCCATCAGTGACCTAGCGGGGGGTCTAGCCAAAAACATTCAGTACTTC.

This rearrangement joins TRBV2 to TRBJ2-6; tentative D call: TRBD2 (6 bases). The CDR3 loop spans 19 amino acids. The V end lost 1 base, the J end lost 0 bases, and 16 bases lay between the germline ends. The V gene's germline CDR1 is SNHLY and CDR2 FYNNEI. The CDR3 coding sequence is TGTGCCAGCAGTGAAGTTCCTACGGGACTCCTCTCTGGGGCCAACGTCCTGACTTTC. Translated: CASSEVPTGLLSGANVLTF. The whole variable domain, filled in from reference TRBV2 and TRBJ2-6, reads EPEVTQTPSHQVTQMGQEVILRCVPISNHLYFYWYRQILGQKVEFLVSFYNNEISEKSEIFDDQFSVERPDGSNFTLKIRSTKLEDSAMYFCASSEVPTGLLSGANVLTFGAGSRLTVL.

This rearrangement joins TRBV5-4 to TRBJ2-1, with 9 bases aligning to TRBD2. This CDR3 has 16 residues. In germline, CDR1 is SGHNT, CDR2 YYREEE (reference sequence). Trimming cost V 4 bases and J 7 bases; bases outside gene matches: 12. CDR3 loop: CASSPLPSGEGNEQFF. In nucleotides, the CDR3 is TGTGCCAGCAGCCCCCTGCCTAGCGGGGAGGGAAATGAGCAGTTCTTC.

V is TRBV2 and J is TRBJ2-5, with D perhaps given as TRBD1 or TRBD2 (5 bases each). The CDR3 totals 13 residues. Trimming pared 5 bases from V and 5 bases from J, leaving 12 bases between. The germline CDR1 and CDR2 sequences are SNHLY and FYNNEI. DNA of the CDR3: TGTGCCAGCAGTATCAAATGGGGGGAGACCCAGTACTTC. The encoded protein is CASSIKWGETQYF.

The chain links TRBV29-1 to TRBJ1-6; D possibly corresponds to TRBD1 (5 bases). This CDR3 region has 13 residues. Germline CDR1 is SQVTM and CDR2 is ANQGSEA. V was pared by 4 bases and J by 7 bases, with 11 bases between. The CDR3 sequence is CSVGEGRNSPLHF. CDR3 nucleotides: TGCAGCGTTGGGGAGGGGCGAAATTCACCCCTCCACTTT.

V and J are TRBV5-1 and TRBJ2-5, with 9 bases that match TRBD2. The V and J ends lost 5 bases and 4 bases, in that order; junction bases with no gene match: 12. Per the germline V gene, CDR1 is SGHRS and CDR2 is YFSETQ. The CDR3 contains 16 residues. This chain's CDR3 is CASRRGGGGAPETQYF. As DNA, the CDR3 is TGCGCCAGCAGGAGAGGTGGCGGGGGGGCCCCAGAGACCCAGTACTTC. The full variable domain, completed using reference TRBV5-1 and TRBJ2-5, is KAGVTQTPRYLIKTRGQQVTLSCSPISGHRSVSWYQQTPGQGLQFLFEYFSETQRNKGNFPGRFSGRQFSNSRSEMNVSTLELGDSALYLCASRRGGGGAPETQYFGPGTRLLVL.

By share of the sample, this clone is medium-sized. This rearrangement joins TRBV9 to TRBJ1-6, with D unclear. Trimming took off 4 bases at V and 5 bases at J, with 10 bases between the two ends. Per the germline V gene, CDR1 is SGDLS and CDR2 is YYNGEE. CDR3 length: 14 residues. The CDR3 sequence: CASSSSLNNSPLHF. DNA for the CDR3: TGTGCCAGCAGCTCGAGTCTGAATAATTCACCCCTCCACTTT.

The CDR3 nucleotides read TGTGCCAGCAGTAGGGGGGAATCCTACGAGCAGTACTTC. It yields the protein CASSRGESYEQYF. The chain employs TRBV11-1 and TRBJ2-7; either TRBD1 or TRBD2 may fit D (6 bases each). This CDR3 has 13 residues. Trimming left V 6 bases short and J 1 base short, with 10 bases between. Per the germline V gene, CDR1 is SGHAT and CDR2 is FQDESV (reference sequence). Complete variable domain (other parts from reference TRBV11-1 and TRBJ2-7): EAEVAQSPRYKITEKSQAVAFWCDPISGHATLYWYRQILGQGPELLVQFQDESVVDDSQLPKDRFSAERLKGVDSTLKIQPAELGDSAMYLCASSRGESYEQYFGPGTRLTVT.

The rearrangement links TRBV11-1 to TRBJ2-5; 7 bases are shared with TRBD2. Unmatched junction bases numbered 3, after V lost 1 base and J lost 7 bases. This CDR3 contains 13 residues. Germline V gives CDR1 SGHAT, CDR2 FQDESV (reference sequence). The CDR3 DNA reads as TGTGCCAGCAGCTTAGGGCCGGGGGGGACCCAGTACTTC. It encodes CASSLGPGGTQYF.

This clone appeared a few times. DNA of the CDR3: TGTGCCAGCAGCTTAGGTATAGGGACAGGGGGTCAGCCCCAGCATTTT. Translation: CASSLGIGTGGQPQHF. The V and J genes are TRBV7-2 and TRBJ1-5; TRBD1 matches at 11 bases. V lost 1 base, J lost 6 bases, and 5 bases stayed unmatched. CDR3 length equals 16 residues. The germline V gene encodes CDR1 SGHTA and CDR2 FQGNSA.

V usage is TRBV19 and J usage is TRBJ2-3; 8 nucleotides agree with TRBD1. J lost 8 bases, V lost 4 bases, and 11 bases had no gene match. Germline V lookup: CDR1 LNHDA, CDR2 SQIVND (reference sequence). This CDR3 is 15 amino acids long. Here the CDR3 reads CASSTTTGVVGTQYF. DNA for the CDR3: TGTGCCAGTAGTACCACGACAGGGGTAGTCGGTACGCAGTATTTT. The full variable domain, in which reference TRBV19 and TRBJ2-3 provide the parts outside the CDR3, is DGGITQSPKYLFRKEGQNVTLSCEQNLNHDAMYWYRQDPGQGLRLIYYSQIVNDFQKGDIAEGYSVSREKKESFPLTVTSAQKNPTAFYLCASSTTTGVVGTQYFGPGTRLTVL.

The chain joins TRBV10-2 to TRBJ2-7; D may be TRBD2 (7 bases). CDR1 is WSHSY, CDR2 SAAADI, per germline. CDR3 length: 14 residues. The V gene lost 10 bases and the J gene lost 5 bases, with 21 bases spanning the gap. The DNA of the CDR3 is TGCGCCACTACCCTGGAGGGGGGGGTTAACGAGCAGTACTTC. Its translation: CATTLEGGVNEQYF.

This clone was counted only a few times. The genes are TRBV2 and TRBJ1-1; no clear D. Germline CDR1 reads SNHLY; CDR2 reads FYNNEI. The CDR3 is 15 residues long. V was cut by 6 bases and J by 1 base, with 15 bases left in between. CDR3 DNA sequence: TGTGCCAGCAGAAAGGATCTGAAAGGGAACACTGAAGCTTTCTTT. The encoded protein is CASRKDLKGNTEAFF.

The chain recombines TRBV2 with TRBJ2-7, with D perhaps matching TRBD2 (5 bases). V shed 6 bases and J shed 7 bases, with 13 bases lying between them. This CDR3 has 12 amino acids. CDR1 and CDR2 (germline): SNHLY, FYNNEI. The CDR3 sequence is CASSTSGMEQYF. The CDR3 region has the DNA TGTGCCAGCAGCACCTCCGGGATGGAGCAGTACTTC.

This chain joins TRBV1 and TRBJ2-3; TRBD2, the table's D call, was not compared with the DNA. TRBV1 is a pseudogene segment. The CDR3 sequence is 17 residues long. CDR3 DNA sequence: TGCACCAGCAGCCAAGGACTAGCGGGGGCATTCACAGATACGCAGTATTTT. It yields the protein CTSSQGLAGAFTDTQYF.

This clone has just one count. For the CDR3, the DNA is TGTGCCAGCAAAACCCCAGGGTTGGGTGGCTACACCTTC. Amino acids: CASKTPGLGGYTF. V gene TRBV6-6 combines with J gene TRBJ1-2; TRBD1 might be the D (5 bases). Trimming cost V 7 bases and J 7 bases, with 16 bases left between them. In germline, CDR1 is MNHNY, CDR2 SVGAGI (reference sequence). CDR3 length: 13 amino acids.

V and J are TRBV29-1 and TRBJ1-1; D perhaps matches TRBD1 (6 bases). CDR3 length equals 13 residues. V shed 3 bases and J shed 4 bases, with 12 bases lying between them. The germline V gene encodes CDR1 SQVTM and CDR2 ANQGSEA. The CDR3 DNA reads as TGCAGCGTTGAGAAGGGGGGGACCACTGAAGCTTTCTTT. This gives the protein CSVEKGGTTEAFF.